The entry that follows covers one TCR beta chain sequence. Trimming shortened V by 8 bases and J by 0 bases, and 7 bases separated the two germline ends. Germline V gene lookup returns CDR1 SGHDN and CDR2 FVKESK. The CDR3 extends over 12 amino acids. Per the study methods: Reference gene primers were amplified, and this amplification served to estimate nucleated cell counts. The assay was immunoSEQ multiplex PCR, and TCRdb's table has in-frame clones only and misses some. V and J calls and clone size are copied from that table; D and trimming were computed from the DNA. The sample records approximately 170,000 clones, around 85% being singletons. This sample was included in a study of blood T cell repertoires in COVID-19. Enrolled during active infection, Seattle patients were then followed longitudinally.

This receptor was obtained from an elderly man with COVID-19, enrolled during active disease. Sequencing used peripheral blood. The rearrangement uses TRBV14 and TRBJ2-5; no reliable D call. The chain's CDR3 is CASGVNQETQYF. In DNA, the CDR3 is TGTGCCAGCGGAGTGAACCAAGAGACCCAGTACTTC.